This T cell receptor (beta chain) was documented in a study of blood T cells in healthy people across ages. This clonotype has a handful of counts. The people who gave samples were healthy Caucasians from Russia, aged about 6 to 95. The CDR3 sequence is 14 residues long. CDR1 is SGHRS and CDR2 is YFSETQ in the germline V gene. A sample-barcoded 5' primer and a J-beta primer mix were used in a second PCR of roughly 6 to 12 cycles. The template-switch adaptor, which had 12 random nucleotides, put a tag on each cDNA molecule. TCRdb fed the 5' RACE reads into MiXCR, producing one record per CDR3 protein. Of 540,000 or so distinct CDR3 sequences listed, less than 25% are singletons. The same data also went into a second study, on T cells of mothers and their children. That publication notes: Samples were provided by three healthy Caucasian mothers and their six children. Slightly higher overlap, not significant, was seen in related mother-child pairs than in unrelated pairs.

Sequencing was performed on blood. The sequence was collected from a boy between 10 and 17 years old in good health. The chain has TRBV5-1 and TRBJ2-5; D is perhaps TRBD1 (5 bases). The last part of the DNA fits TRBJ2-7 better; the J call may be wrong. This chain's CDR3 is CASSSTDIAYEQYF. The CDR3 region has the DNA TGCGCCAGCAGCTCCACGGACATAGCCTACGAGCAGTACTTC.